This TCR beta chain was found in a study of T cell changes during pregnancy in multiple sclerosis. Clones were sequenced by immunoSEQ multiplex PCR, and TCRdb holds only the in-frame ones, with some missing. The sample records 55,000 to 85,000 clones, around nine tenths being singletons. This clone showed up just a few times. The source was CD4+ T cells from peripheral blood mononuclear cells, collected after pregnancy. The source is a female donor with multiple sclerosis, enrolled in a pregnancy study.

For the CDR3, the DNA is TGTGCCAGTAGTACCCAACAGAACACTGAAGCTTTCTTT. The encoded protein is CASSTQQNTEAFF. The genes are TRBV19 and TRBJ1-1; D is undetermined. Trimming removed 4 bases at V and 1 base at J, with 7 bases between. CDR1 and CDR2 (germline): LNHDA, SQIVND (reference sequence). The CDR3 loop spans 13 amino acids.